One and the same sample provided the 12 T cell receptor beta chains below, sequenced in a study of blood T cell repertoires in COVID-19. TCRdb's copy holds only in-frame clones and misses some; the assay was immunoSEQ multiplex PCR. The sample shows some 250,000 clones, approximately 91% of them seen only once. The sequencing input was PBMCs or T cells enriched from blood (not recorded which). The origin of the receptors is a middle-aged woman with acute COVID-19.

The DNA for the CDR3 is TGTGCCAGCAGCGTAGGACCGGGAATGGGCGAGCAGTACTTC. Translation gives CASSVGPGMGEQYF. J is TRBJ2-7 and V is TRBV9; maybe TRBD2 (5 bases). The V end lost 0 bases, the J end lost 6 bases, and 13 bases lay between the germline ends. The germline gives CDR1 SGDLS, CDR2 YYNGEE. This CDR3 has 14 amino acids.

The rearrangement joins TRBV7-9 to TRBJ1-4; TRBD1 matches 8 bases. Germline loops: CDR1 SEHNR, CDR2 FQNEAQ (reference sequence). The CDR3 totals 13 residues. V was clipped by 10 bases and J by 5 bases; unmatched bases: 6. The CDR3 DNA reads TGTGCCACCCAGGGACAGGTGAATGAAAAACTGTTTTTT. It encodes CATQGQVNEKLFF.

This chain joins TRBV30 and TRBJ1-1, with 8 bases fitting TRBD1. The CDR3 is 13 residues long. Germline V gives CDR1 GTSNPN, CDR2 SVGIG (reference sequence). J gave up 6 bases and V 1 base, and 4 bases lay outside the gene matches. The CDR3 DNA sequence: TGTGCCTGGAGTGAAGACAGGGGCGCTGAAGCTTTCTTT. Translating it yields CAWSEDRGAEAFF.

This rearrangement joins TRBV5-4 to TRBJ1-1; a possible D gene is TRBD1 (6 bases). V was trimmed by 6 bases and J by 1 base, leaving 16 bases between them. This CDR3 is built from 15 residues. Per germline, CDR1 SGHNT and CDR2 YYREEE (reference sequence). The CDR3 DNA sequence: TGTGCCAGCACCCGGGGTGGACAGAAGAACACTGAAGCTTTCTTT. Encoded protein: CASTRGGQKNTEAFF.

The chain uses TRBV18 and TRBJ2-2; the match to TRBD2 covers 7 bases. V gave up 6 bases and J gave up 1 base; unmatched junction bases: 8. This CDR3 is 16 amino acids long. CDR1 and CDR2 (germline): KGHSH, LQKENI. The CDR3 region is CASSTTSRRNTGELFF. The CDR3 nucleotides are TGTGCCAGCTCGACGACTAGCCGCAGGAACACCGGGGAGCTGTTTTTT. The full variable domain, completed using reference TRBV18 and TRBJ2-2, is NAGVMQNPRHLVRRRGQEARLRCSPMKGHSHVYWYRQLPEEGLKFMVYLQKENIIDESGMPKERFSAEFPKEGPSILRIQQVVRGDSAAYFCASSTTSRRNTGELFFGEGSRLTVL.

Here the CDR3 DNA reads TGTGCCAGCAGTTACTCCGCAGGGCAGGGGCGAGCTTTCTTT. It translates to CASSYSAGQGRAFF. The J gene is TRBJ1-1, the V gene TRBV6-5; D is possibly TRBD1 (6 bases). Trimming removed 0 bases from V and 10 bases from J, with 15 bases in between. The CDR3 runs 14 residues. CDR1 and CDR2 from the germline V gene are MNHEY and SVGAGI.

This chain uses TRBV7-8 with TRBJ1-3; 9 bases map to TRBD1. The CDR3 extends over 18 amino acids. The ends lost 8 bases at V and 0 bases at J; junction bases unmatched: 14. The germline CDR1 and CDR2 sequences are SGHVS and FQNEAQ. Written as DNA, the CDR3 is TGTGCCAGCCGACTAGACAGGGGGTCCCCTGCCTCTGGAAACACCATATATTTT. This encodes CASRLDRGSPASGNTIYF. The complete variable domain, with remaining parts taken from reference TRBV7-8 and TRBJ1-3, reads GAGVSQSPRYKVAKRGQDVALRCDPISGHVSLFWYQQALGQGPEFLTYFQNEAQLDKSGLPSDRFFAERPEGSVSTLKIQRTQQEDSAVYLCASRLDRGSPASGNTIYFGEGSWLTVV.

This chain connects TRBV9 to TRBJ1-1, with no clear D. CDR3 length equals 14 residues. Trimming removed 0 bases at V and 3 bases at J, with 9 bases between. From germline, CDR1 is SGDLS and CDR2 YYNGEE. In DNA, the CDR3 is TGTGCCAGCAGCGTAGATGGAGGCGACACTGAAGCTTTCTTT. As protein: CASSVDGGDTEAFF.

The chain has TRBV27 and TRBJ2-7, with 11 nucleotides matching TRBD1. The trim removed 7 bases at V and 6 bases at J, leaving 8 bases unmatched. The CDR3 sequence is 14 residues long. CDR1 is MNHEY and CDR2 is SMNVEV in the germline V gene (reference sequence). CDR3 nucleotides: TGTGCCAGCACCCGGGCGGGACAGGGGGGCGAGCAGTACTTC. It codes for CASTRAGQGGEQYF.

CDR3 bases: TGTGCCAGCTCCCACAGGACAGGCTCGACCGGGGAGCTGTTTTTT. Residues: CASSHRTGSTGELFF. The V and J genes are TRBV18 and TRBJ2-2; TRBD1 matches at 7 bases. Per germline, CDR1 KGHSH and CDR2 LQKENI. CDR3 length equals 15 residues. J lost 5 bases, V lost 6 bases, and 9 bases had no gene match.

In its sample, this clone is medium-sized. The chain couples TRBV7-9 to TRBJ1-5; D is uncertain. The CDR3 consists of 14 residues. V lost 1 base to trimming and J lost 4 bases, with 8 bases between them. CDR1 SEHNR and CDR2 FQNEAQ come from the germline V gene (reference sequence). The DNA of the CDR3 is TGTGCCAGCAGCTTAGGCCAGATAAATCAGCCCCAGCATTTT. It yields the protein CASSLGQINQPQHF.

The rearrangement joins TRBV15 to TRBJ2-7; TRBD2 matches 11 bases. Germline CDR1 reads LNHNV; CDR2 reads YYDKDF (reference sequence). The CDR3 length is 18 residues. V was clipped by 1 base and J by 3 bases; unmatched bases: 11. Here the CDR3 DNA reads TGTGCCACCAGCAGAGCTCGTCACGGGACTAGCGGCTTCTACGAGCAGTACTTC. Translated: CATSRARHGTSGFYEQYF.